These 14 T cell receptor beta chains came from one sample sequenced in a study of shared clonotypes between healthy human individuals. Assay: immunoSEQ multiplex PCR; the TCRdb copy retains only in-frame clones and omits some. This repertoire shows about 2.1 million clones, 90% to 95% found once; its top ten account for more than 1.5%. Naive CD8 populations comprised CD45RO-negative cells positively selected for CCR7, excluding terminally differentiated effector memory CD45RA+ cells. Sequenced input: naive CD8+ T cells from PBMCs. The origin of the receptors is a man aged 18 to 29 in good health. Some clones in this sample may be carry-over from other donors' samples.

About this clone: The sample carries other DNA sequences with the same CDR3. The rearrangement uses TRBV9 and TRBJ2-3, with D perhaps assigned TRBD1 or TRBD2 (6 bases each). Germline assignment: CDR1 SGDLS and CDR2 YYNGEE. CDR3 length equals 15 residues. Deletions cut 0 bases from V and 5 bases from J, with 13 bases between. CDR3 bases: TGTGCCAGCAGCGTAGCGGGGGCAGGAGGAGATACGCAGTATTTT. Translation gives CASSVAGAGGDTQYF.

The chain's CDR3 is CAISSQTGVNYEQYF. The CDR3, as DNA: TGTGCCATCAGCTCGCAGACAGGGGTTAACTACGAGCAGTACTTC. This chain links TRBV10-3 with TRBJ2-7, with TRBD1 identical over 8 bases. This CDR3 is 15 amino acids long. The V gene's germline CDR1 is ENHRY and CDR2 SYGVKD. Germline trimming cut 6 bases from V and 3 bases from J; bases unmatched to any gene: 10.

This chain connects TRBV15 to TRBJ2-3; possibly TRBD1 for D (5 bases). The CDR3 is 16 residues long. CDR1 is LNHNV and CDR2 is YYDKDF in the germline V gene (reference sequence). The germline V and J ends were trimmed by 1 base and 6 bases, with 17 bases remaining between them. The chain's CDR3 is CATSRVWGLVRDTQYF. Written as DNA, the CDR3 is TGTGCCACCAGCAGAGTTTGGGGCCTAGTGAGGGATACGCAGTATTTT.

The CDR3 bases are TGCGCCAGCAGCCCGGACAGGGGAAGAAACTACGAGCAGTACTTC. Its translation is CASSPDRGRNYEQYF. The chain uses TRBV5-1 and TRBJ2-7; TRBD1 agrees at 9 bases. CDR3 length equals 15 residues. V lost 4 bases to trimming and J lost 3 bases; unmatched junction nucleotides: 8. The germline V gene encodes CDR1 SGHRS and CDR2 YFSETQ.

This clone was detected a few times. V is TRBV9 and J is TRBJ1-1; TRBD1 might be the D (5 bases). This CDR3 has 13 amino acids. The V end lost 0 bases, the J end lost 6 bases, and 9 bases lay between the germline ends. Looked up from germline, CDR1 is SGDLS and CDR2 is YYNGEE. CDR3 protein: CASSVGDPAEAFF. DNA of the CDR3: TGTGCCAGCAGCGTAGGGGACCCCGCTGAAGCTTTCTTT.

This clone was recorded once. This sequence joins TRBV29-1 and TRBJ1-3; a possible D gene is TRBD1 (5 bases). This CDR3 comprises 15 residues. V gave up 1 base and J gave up 5 bases, with 15 bases separating them. Germline V gene sequence: CDR1 SQVTM, CDR2 ANQGSEA. The CDR3 is CSVEGGQGHRNTIYF. The CDR3 nucleotides read TGCAGCGTTGAAGGGGGCCAGGGTCATAGAAACACCATATATTTT. The full variable domain, its missing parts supplied by reference TRBV29-1 and TRBJ1-3, is SAVISQKPSRDICQRGTSLTIQCQVDSQVTMMFWYRQQPGQSLTLIATANQGSEATYESGFVIDKFPISRPNLTFSTLTVSNMSPEDSSIYLCSVEGGQGHRNTIYFGEGSWLTVV.

The J gene is TRBJ2-7, the V gene TRBV27, with TRBD1 matching over 8 bases. The V gene's germline CDR1 is MNHEY and CDR2 SMNVEV (reference sequence). This CDR3 has 16 residues. With 0 bases clipped from V and 4 bases from J, the junction kept 8 bases outside the gene matches. In DNA, the CDR3 is TGTGCCAGCAGTTTATCTCTACCTGACAGGGGTTACGAGCAGTACTTC. Translating it yields CASSLSLPDRGYEQYF.

J is TRBJ2-7 and V is TRBV7-7; 8 bases align to TRBD1. CDR3 length: 14 amino acids. In germline, CDR1 is SSHAT, CDR2 FNYEAQ (reference sequence). The V gene end was trimmed by 5 bases and the J gene end by 3 bases; junction bases not matched to a gene: 6. CDR3: CASSPGTGHYEQYF. For the CDR3, the DNA is TGTGCCAGCAGCCCCGGGACAGGACACTACGAGCAGTACTTC.

This clone was observed once. The chain employs TRBV28 and TRBJ2-7, with a tentative D call TRBD1 (5 bases). V gave up 5 bases and J gave up 5 bases, with 19 bases separating them. The CDR3 is 15 residues long. CDR1 is MDHEN and CDR2 is SYDVKM in the germline V gene. The DNA of the CDR3 is TGTGCCAGCAGTCCCCTAAGGGGCGACAAAAACGAGCAGTACTTC. Protein product: CASSPLRGDKNEQYF.

This sequence joins TRBV10-3 and TRBJ2-3; possible D gene TRBD1, 5 bases. V gave up 2 bases and J gave up 10 bases, with 13 bases separating them. There are 13 residues in the CDR3. Germline values: CDR1 ENHRY, CDR2 SYGVKD. DNA for the CDR3: TGTGCCATCAGTGAGGCACAGGCTATAGCGCAGTATTTT. This sequence encodes CAISEAQAIAQYF.

The chain employs TRBV28 and TRBJ1-1; D gene unclear. The CDR3 covers 14 residues. Trimming left V 6 bases short and J 5 bases short, with 16 bases between. The germline gives CDR1 MDHEN, CDR2 SYDVKM. Here the CDR3 DNA reads TGTGCCAGCAGCCCAGAGAGGTCTTGGACTGAAGCTTTCTTT. Residues: CASSPERSWTEAFF.

The rearrangement uses TRBV4-1 and TRBJ2-4, with 9 bases fitting TRBD1. The CDR3 spans 16 residues. With 4 bases clipped from V and 2 bases from J, the junction kept 6 bases outside the gene matches. Per the germline V gene, CDR1 is MGHRA and CDR2 is YSYEKL. The CDR3 spells CASSPGQGGSKNIQYF. The CDR3 DNA follows: TGCGCCAGCAGCCCGGGACAGGGTGGGTCCAAAAACATTCAGTACTTC.

As concerns this clone: Other DNA sequences in this specimen translate into the identical CDR3. The genes are TRBV19 and TRBJ1-1; no clear D gene. V dropped 2 bases and J dropped 2 bases, with 6 bases sitting between them. CDR3 length: 13 amino acids. The germline V gene encodes CDR1 LNHDA and CDR2 SQIVND (reference sequence). CDR3 DNA sequence: TGTGCCAGTAGTATAAGTCTTAACACTGAAGCTTTCTTT. Amino acid sequence: CASSISLNTEAFF.

The rearrangement joins TRBV5-5 to TRBJ2-7; 8 nucleotides line up with TRBD2. CDR3 length: 14 residues. Trimming removed 4 bases from V and 4 bases from J; junction bases left unmatched: 7. The germline V gene encodes CDR1 SGHKS and CDR2 YYEKEE (reference sequence). CDR3 bases: TGTGCCAGCAGCCTAGCGGGTTCAATATACGAGCAGTACTTC. Translation: CASSLAGSIYEQYF. Supplemented by reference TRBV5-5 and TRBJ2-7, the full variable domain reads DAGVTQSPTHLIKTRGQQVTLRCSPISGHKSVSWYQQVLGQGPQFIFQYYEKEERGRGNFPDRFSARQFPNYSSELNVNALLLGDSALYLCASSLAGSIYEQYFGPGTRLTVT.